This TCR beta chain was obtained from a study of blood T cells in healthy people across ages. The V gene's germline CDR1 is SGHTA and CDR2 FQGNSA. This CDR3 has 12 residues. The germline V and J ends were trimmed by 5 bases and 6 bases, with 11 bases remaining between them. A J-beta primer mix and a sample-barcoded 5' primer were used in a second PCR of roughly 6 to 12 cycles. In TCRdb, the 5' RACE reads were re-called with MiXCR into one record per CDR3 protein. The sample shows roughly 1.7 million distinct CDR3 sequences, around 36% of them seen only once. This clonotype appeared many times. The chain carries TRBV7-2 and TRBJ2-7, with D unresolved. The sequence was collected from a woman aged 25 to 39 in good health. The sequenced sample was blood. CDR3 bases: TGTGCCAGCAGCCCCACCCGCTTCGAGCAGTACTTC. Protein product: CASSPTRFEQYF.